This passage covers 22 T cell receptor beta chains from one sample sequenced in a study of shared clonotypes between healthy human individuals. Naive CD8 populations comprised CD45RO-negative cells positively selected for CCR7, excluding terminally differentiated effector memory CD45RA+ cells. Sequencing used immunoSEQ multiplex PCR; TCRdb keeps in-frame clones, though not all of them. Of roughly 600,000 clones listed, 95% to 98% were seen once; the top ten hold 0.3%. Sequencing was carried out using naive CD8+ T cells sorted from blood. These receptors were taken from a man in his thirties or forties in good health.

The chain links TRBV7-6 to TRBJ2-7, with TRBD2 matching 7 bases. Trimming at V came to 4 bases and at J to 0 bases, leaving 6 bases not matched to a gene. Germline CDR1 reads SGHVS; CDR2 reads FNYEAQ. The CDR3 totals 15 residues. CDR3 sequence reads: CASSSYSGLSYEQYF. CDR3 in DNA: TGTGCCAGCAGCTCCTATAGCGGGCTCTCCTACGAGCAGTACTTC. The whole variable domain, filled in from reference TRBV7-6 and TRBJ2-7, reads GAGVSQSPRYKVTKRGQDVALRCDPISGHVSLYWYRQALGQGPEFLTYFNYEAQQDKSGLPNDRFSAERPEGSISTLTIQRTEQRDSAMYRCASSSYSGLSYEQYFGPGTRLTVT.

V gene TRBV7-9 combines with J gene TRBJ2-7; 10 positions match TRBD2. The CDR3 has 14 amino acids. J lost 5 bases, V lost 5 bases, and 6 bases had no gene match. Germline assignment: CDR1 SEHNR and CDR2 FQNEAQ (reference sequence). The CDR3 region is CASSPSGRAHEQYF. The CDR3 DNA is TGTGCCAGCAGCCCCAGCGGGAGGGCCCACGAGCAGTACTTC.

The chain carries TRBV7-3 and TRBJ2-5; 7 bases fit TRBD2. CDR1 and CDR2 (germline): SGHTA, FQGTGA. This CDR3 comprises 13 residues. The V segment lost 1 base and the J segment 7 bases; nucleotides outside the gene matches: 3. This CDR3 is CASSLITGGTQYF. DNA of the CDR3: TGTGCCAGCAGCTTAATAACGGGGGGGACCCAGTACTTC.

The J gene is TRBJ2-7, the V gene TRBV29-1, with 8 positions matching TRBD1. The V gene's germline CDR1 is SQVTM and CDR2 ANQGSEA. V dropped 7 bases and J dropped 3; count of bases not matched to a gene: 11. The CDR3 consists of 14 residues. This CDR3 is CSGLRDRKFYEQYF. The CDR3 nucleotides read TGCAGCGGTCTCCGGGACAGGAAATTCTACGAGCAGTACTTC.

The chain recombines TRBV9 with TRBJ2-1, with 8 bases matching TRBD1. In germline, CDR1 is SGDLS, CDR2 YYNGEE. V dropped 4 bases and J dropped 7; count of bases not matched to a gene: 7. The CDR3 contains 14 residues. In DNA, the CDR3 is TGTGCCAGCAGCCACCGGGACAGGATGAATGAGCAGTTCTTC. This encodes CASSHRDRMNEQFF.

The rearrangement links TRBV27 to TRBJ2-3; D possibly uses TRBD1 or TRBD2 (5 bases each). Trimming pared 3 bases from V and 1 base from J, leaving 17 bases between. The CDR3 consists of 17 residues. Germline CDR1 reads MNHEY; CDR2 reads SMNVEV (reference sequence). CDR3 protein: CASSLTRVGTRTDTQYF. The CDR3 coding sequence is TGTGCCAGCAGTTTGACTCGTGTCGGGACCCGCACAGATACGCAGTATTTT.

DNA for the CDR3: TGTGCCAGCAGCCCTCCCCCTAGAGGGGGCGAGAGATCCTACAATGAGCAGTTCTTC. Amino acid sequence: CASSPPPRGGERSYNEQFF. The genes are TRBV13 and TRBJ2-1, with 7 bases matching TRBD1. CDR1 and CDR2 from the germline V gene are PRHDT and FYEKMQ (reference sequence). The CDR3 consists of 19 residues. Trimming at V came to 5 bases and at J to 1 base, leaving 17 bases not matched to a gene.

The rearrangement joins TRBV7-7 to TRBJ2-7; 9 bases are a match to TRBD1. Per germline, CDR1 SSHAT and CDR2 FNYEAQ (reference sequence). Trimming removed 5 bases from V and 5 bases from J; junction bases left unmatched: 10. The CDR3 has 15 residues. CDR3: CASSLLRTGVDEQYF. Here the CDR3 DNA reads TGTGCCAGCAGCCTTCTTCGGACAGGGGTTGACGAGCAGTACTTC.

J is TRBJ2-5 and V is TRBV29-1, with a possible D match to TRBD1 (5 bases). V shed 7 bases and J shed 3 bases, with 9 bases lying between them. Germline CDR1 SQVTM, CDR2 ANQGSEA. The CDR3 consists of 11 residues. The CDR3 protein is CSALTEETQYF. The CDR3 coding sequence is TGCAGCGCATTGACAGAAGAGACCCAGTACTTC. Based on the CDR3 plus reference TRBV29-1 and TRBJ2-5, the full variable domain is SAVISQKPSRDICQRGTSLTIQCQVDSQVTMMFWYRQQPGQSLTLIATANQGSEATYESGFVIDKFPISRPNLTFSTLTVSNMSPEDSSIYLCSALTEETQYFGPGTRLLVL.

This chain connects TRBV27 to TRBJ1-1; D gene ambiguous. Germline V gene lookup returns CDR1 MNHEY and CDR2 SMNVEV (reference sequence). V lost 5 bases, J lost 4 bases, and 8 bases lay in between. The CDR3 spans 12 residues. CDR3 in amino acids: CASSVRGTEAFF. CDR3 bases: TGTGCCAGCAGTGTTCGGGGCACTGAAGCTTTCTTT.

The rearrangement joins TRBV5-1 to TRBJ2-7, with a tentative D call TRBD2 (6 bases). V shed 4 bases and J shed 2 bases, with 13 bases lying between them. This CDR3 comprises 14 residues. CDR1 SGHRS and CDR2 YFSETQ come from the germline V gene. DNA for the CDR3: TGCGCCAGCAGCCATAGCGGAACTACCTACGAGCAGTACTTC. The encoded protein is CASSHSGTTYEQYF.

V is TRBV1 and J is TRBJ2-2; TRBD2, the table's D call, lacks a check against the DNA. TRBV1 is labeled a pseudogene. CDR3 size: 15 residues. CDR3 DNA: TGCACCAGCAGCCAATTAGCGGGAGGACCCGGGGAGCTGTTTTTT. This translates into CTSSQLAGGPGELFF.

Concerning this clone itself: Germline is not matched at one junction end, which may reflect a read error. The gene calls are TRBV30 and TRBJ1-5, with unresolved D. The CDR3 consists of 13 residues. Germline-derived CDR1 and CDR2 are GTSNPN and SVGIG (reference sequence). The CDR3 coding sequence is TGTGCCCGGAGTGACTATAGCAATCAGCCCCAGCATTTT. Translation gives CARSDYSNQPQHF.

CDR3 DNA sequence: TGTGCTTCAATCTCAGGGTCCTACGAGCAGTACTTC. Its translation is CASISGSYEQYF. This chain links TRBV19 with TRBJ2-7, with a tentative D call TRBD1 (5 bases). CDR1 LNHDA and CDR2 SQIVND come from the germline V gene (reference sequence). The CDR3 consists of 12 residues. Drawing the rest from reference TRBV19 and TRBJ2-7, the complete variable domain is DGGITQSPKYLFRKEGQNVTLSCEQNLNHDAMYWYRQDPGQGLRLIYYSQIVNDFQKGDIAEGYSVSREKKESFPLTVTSAQKNPTAFYLCASISGSYEQYFGPGTRLTVT.

The V and J genes are TRBV29-1 and TRBJ2-5; no clear D. This CDR3 is built from 14 residues. Germline V gene data show CDR1 as SQVTM and CDR2 as ANQGSEA. The ends were cut back, 2 bases at V and 3 bases at J, with 13 bases in the middle. The CDR3: CSVEIARLEETQYF. CDR3 nucleotide sequence: TGCAGCGTTGAAATTGCTAGGTTGGAAGAGACCCAGTACTTC.

J is TRBJ2-1 and V is TRBV2; 13 positions agree with TRBD2. The CDR3 covers 15 residues. Losses at the gene ends were 7 bases for V and 4 bases for J; bases not matched to a gene: 4. CDR1 and CDR2 (germline): SNHLY, FYNNEI. Written as DNA, the CDR3 is TGTGCCAGCATAGGACTAGCGGGAGTTTACAATGAGCAGTTCTTC. Its protein is CASIGLAGVYNEQFF.

CDR3 sequence: CASSTDRSGNQPQHF. CDR3 sequence (DNA): TGTGCCAGCAGTACGGACAGGAGTGGCAATCAGCCCCAGCATTTT. V gene TRBV28 combines with J gene TRBJ1-5, with 7 positions matching TRBD1. Germline V gives CDR1 MDHEN, CDR2 SYDVKM. The junction had 6 bases not matched to a gene; V was cut back by 5 bases and J by 2 bases. The CDR3 loop spans 15 amino acids.

The rearrangement links TRBV14 to TRBJ2-1; the match to TRBD1 covers 11 bases. With V trimmed by 1 base and J by 6 bases, 5 bases remained unmatched. This CDR3 region has 16 residues. Germline V gene data show CDR1 as SGHDN and CDR2 as FVKESK. The CDR3 spells CASSQVGTGGSNEQFF. For the CDR3, the DNA is TGTGCCAGCAGCCAAGTAGGGACAGGGGGGTCCAATGAGCAGTTCTTC. The complete variable domain, with remaining parts taken from reference TRBV14 and TRBJ2-1, reads EAGVTQFPSHSVIEKGQTVTLRCDPISGHDNLYWYRRVMGKEIKFLLHFVKESKQDESGMPNNRFLAERTGGTYSTLKVQPAELEDSGVYFCASSQVGTGGSNEQFFGPGTRLTVL.

The rearrangement links TRBV10-1 to TRBJ2-7; D gene uncertain. Trimming cost V 5 bases and J 7 bases, with 9 bases left between them. Germline V gives CDR1 WNHNN, CDR2 SYGVQD (reference sequence). This CDR3 region has 11 residues. The CDR3, as DNA: TGCGCCAGCAGTCCCGGGTCTGAGCAGTACTTC. Its protein product is CASSPGSEQYF.

The chain recombines TRBV7-9 with TRBJ1-2; 9 positions agree with TRBD1. Germline V gene data show CDR1 as SEHNR and CDR2 as FQNEAQ (reference sequence). The CDR3 has 16 residues. V shed 3 bases and J 4 bases; nucleotides not matched to a gene: 9. This chain's CDR3 is CASSFLTGQGVYGYTF. CDR3 in DNA: TGTGCCAGCAGCTTTCTAACGGGACAGGGAGTCTATGGCTACACCTTC. Together with reference TRBV7-9 and TRBJ1-2, the CDR3 gives the full variable domain: DTGVSQNPRHKITKRGQNVTFRCDPISEHNRLYWYRQTLGQGPEFLTYFQNEAQLEKSRLLSDRFSAERPKGSFSTLEIQRTEQGDSAMYLCASSFLTGQGVYGYTFGSGTRLTVV.

V usage is TRBV9 and J usage is TRBJ2-2, with D uncertain. V was cut by 0 bases and J by 1 base, with 16 bases left in between. The CDR3 runs 18 residues. Germline assignment: CDR1 SGDLS and CDR2 YYNGEE. The CDR3 protein is CASSVAPNAEENTGELFF. DNA for the CDR3: TGTGCCAGCAGCGTAGCTCCTAATGCGGAAGAGAACACCGGGGAGCTGTTTTTT.

The V call is TRBV2, the J call TRBJ2-2, with 7 bases that match TRBD2. Germline V CDR1 and CDR2: SNHLY, FYNNEI. The CDR3 consists of 15 residues. Trimming removed 5 bases from V and 0 bases from J; junction bases left unmatched: 3. The CDR3 reads CASSLAETNTGELFF. The CDR3 nucleotides read TGTGCCAGCAGTCTAGCGGAAACGAACACCGGGGAGCTGTTTTTT.